This entry features one TCR beta chain sequence. The antigen this receptor binds is unknown. The sample holds no much larger clone one base away, and base qualities are not on file. The CDR3 regions of human TCRbeta chains were analyzed by immunosequencing. The authors' analysis ran thus. TCRs in the repertoires were compared against a reference library of SARS-CoV-2-specific TCRs that had been generated with the MIRA antigen-specificity platform. Breadth was defined as the fraction of unique TCRs that were SARS-CoV-2-associated, and depth was defined as the fraction of total T cells that were SARS-CoV-2-associated. Each spike-specific TCR was assigned to its reactive spike region and to a CD4 or CD8 class using the MIRA data. Log10-transformed breadth and depth values were compared by one-way ANOVA with Sidak's multiple comparisons tests. Here the immuneACCESS table is served through TCRdb, limited to in-frame sequences with V and J called. Missing clones are a known gap in these copies; in checked studies unresolved V genes cover under half, and the rest lacks a known reason. V and J calls and clone size are those listed in that table; D and trimming were worked out from the DNA. The sample table contains 200,000 to 300,000 clones; only one count was recorded for approximately 95% of them. The ten most abundant clones make up less than 0.6% of the sample.

The CDR3 runs 16 amino acids, cysteine and phenylalanine included. Only CDR3 DNA is held: 48 bases, read in frame from base 1. Relative to germline, V is 1 base shorter and J is 0 bases shorter, with 11 bases between their ends. The germline V gene specifies SGHDT as CDR1 and YYEEEE as CDR2. This record belongs to a study of T cell responses to AZD1222 COVID-19 vaccine (dated by TCRdb to the early 2020s). General notes on the study: AZD1222 recipients with second doses at about 4 weeks or about 12 weeks were pooled, because spike-specific TCR depth and breadth did not differ between schedules. TCR sequencing was performed for roughly 250 trial participants, of whom 200 to 220 were given two doses of AZD1222 and some 25 were given two doses of MenACWY control vaccine. Trial participants were enrolled into age subgroups of 18-55, 56-69 and 70-plus years, which contained 148, 28 and 57 TCR-sequenced participants, respectively.

Summary of the overall study and its limitations: Spike-specific TCR breadth and depth rose significantly after two AZD1222 doses compared with day 0 and with MenACWY recipients. Participants were mostly white British, with more females than males. The authors suggested clonal diversity may have been underestimated. Conclusions about previously exposed vaccinees are limited because only a handful of AZD1222 recipients were SARS-CoV-2 seropositive at baseline. Because no day 14 peak-response samples were available, the repertoires could be characterized only after the peak T cell response. Reportedly, almost half of the unique spike-specific TCRs recognized epitopes lying outside the regions that are mutated in the B.1.351 and B.1.1.7 variants. The 56-69-year group was small, and its depth increase did not reach significance, likely because of low power. The vaccine-associated CD4 TCRs covered the entire spike protein, and the dominant responses fell in regions 160-218 and 743-854.

What the time point label conveys for this sample: baseline before first vaccination. Samples from vaccinated people were obtained from the UK trials COV001 and COV002, which included a single-blind randomized controlled phase 2/3 trial of AZD1222 (ChAdOx1 nCoV-19) in healthy adults. Trial participant PBMC samples were collected at day 0 and day 28 after the second dose for TCRbeta chain sequencing. Recombination joined TRBV5-6 with TRBJ1-5; the D region possibly corresponds to TRBD1 (5 bases align). The source of this sequence is an adult in good health. The sample consisted of peripheral blood, taken on day 0 of AZD1222 vaccination. The CDR3 has the sequence CASSLWDVYSNQPQHF. In nucleotides, the sequence is TGTGCCAGCAGCTTGTGGGACGTGTATAGCAATCAGCCCCAGCATTTT.